This T cell receptor (beta chain) was documented in a study of CDR3 diversity in severe acne. From the PCR reads, TCRdb called clonotypes with MiXCR, one entry per CDR3 protein. The table includes tens of thousands of distinct CDR3 sequences, approximately 49% detected once. V shed 4 bases and J shed 1 base, with 17 bases lying between them. Looked up from germline, CDR1 is SGDLS and CDR2 is YYNGEE. The length of the CDR3 is 17 residues. The V and J genes are TRBV9 and TRBJ2-2, with D maybe TRBD1 (6 bases). Sequenced material: blood. The clonotype comes from a male donor with severe acne vulgaris. The CDR3 is CASSPIMTGENTGELFF. The CDR3 DNA reads TGTGCCAGCAGCCCCATCATGACAGGAGAGAACACCGGGGAGCTGTTTTTT.